The rows below give T cell receptor beta chains drawn from one sample of a study of blood T cell repertoires in COVID-19. Sequencing was performed with immunoSEQ multiplex PCR; in TCRdb, only in-frame clones are kept and a portion is missing. This table has about 48,000 clones, approximately 83% appearing once. Sequenced sample: peripheral blood. The receptor set was obtained from a human donor in a cohort sampled during active COVID-19. The donor label of this sample is uncertain. CDR3s include the opening cysteine and the closing phenylalanine or tryptophan. A D gene is named only where the DNA matches it firmly.

d_gene,v_gene,j_gene,CDR3nt,CDR3aa
TRBD2,TRBV4-1,TRBJ2-1,TGCGCCAGCAGCCAAGATCATAGCGGGTACTACAATGAGCAGTTCTTC,CASSQDHSGYYNEQFF
TRBD2,TRBV7-3,TRBJ2-5,TGTGCCAGCAGCTTAGGACTAGCGGGGAGGGGAGAGACCCAGTACTTC,CASSLGLAGRGETQYF
NA,TRBV7-6,TRBJ2-2,TGTGCCAGCAGCCGAAGCCCCGCGAACACCGGGGAGCTGTTTTTT,CASSRSPANTGELFF
NA,TRBV11-2,TRBJ2-7,TGTGCCAGCCGCCACGGGGGGCTGTCCGACGAGCAGTACTTC,CASRHGGLSDEQYF
NA,TRBV7-2,TRBJ1-1,TGTGCCAGCAGCCCGGGCCGGGGAACAACTGAAGCTTTCTTT,CASSPGRGTTEAFF
NA,TRBV4-2,TRBJ2-7,TGTGCCAGCAGCCAAGATGCCACTGCCCCCGCCTACCAGCAGTACTTC,CASSQDATAPAYQQYF
NA,TRBV21-1,TRBJ2-2,TGTGCCAGCAGCCCCCAATCCGGGTTCGGGGACACCGGGGAGCTGTTTTTT,CASSPQSGFGDTGELFF
NA,TRBV6-5,TRBJ2-7,TGTGCTGCGGGCCTAACGGCCTACGAGCAGTACTTC,CAAGLTAYEQYF
NA,TRBV7-3,TRBJ1-1,TGTGCCAGCAGCTTTGAGTCGAACACTGAAGCTTTCTTT,CASSFESNTEAFF
NA,TRBV14,TRBJ1-4,TGTGCCAGCAGCCGACGACTCCCCGGGCAGGGTAATGAAAAACTGTTTTTT,CASSRRLPGQGNEKLFF
NA,TRBV11-2,TRBJ1-6,TGTGCCAGCAGCTTAGCCGACAGTACTCCCCTCCACTTT,CASSLADSTPLHF
NA,TRBV5-1,TRBJ1-4,TGCGCCAGCAGCTTGGCTCAGGCAACTAATGAAAAACTGTTTTTT,CASSLAQATNEKLFF